The text below deals with one T cell receptor (beta chain). The sample comes from a study of blood T cell repertoires in COVID-19. Study summary: T cells, B-cell-depleted T cells, or PBMCs provided the cDNA or gDNA that served as material.

How the authors handled the data: Amplification from reference gene primers served as the basis for estimated nucleated cell counts. Repertoires were generated with immunoSEQ multiplex PCR, while TCRdb's copy carries only in-frame clones and drops some. Clonal size and the V and J genes are those of that table, whereas D and trimming came from the DNA. The sample yields fewer than 150,000 clones, approximately 86% seen once. The CDR3 sequence is 18 residues long. Germline V gene lookup returns CDR1 GTSNPN and CDR2 SVGIG (reference sequence). V gave up 2 bases and J gave up 3 bases; unmatched junction bases: 13.

This chain joins TRBV30 and TRBJ2-2; 9 positions agree with TRBD1. Material: peripheral blood. This clonotype originated in a woman aged 45-65 years with active or convalescent COVID-19. CDR3 amino acids: CAWSLFFPGQGHTGELFF. CDR3 nucleotide sequence: TGTGCCTGGAGTCTTTTCTTTCCGGGACAGGGTCACACCGGGGAGCTGTTTTTT.